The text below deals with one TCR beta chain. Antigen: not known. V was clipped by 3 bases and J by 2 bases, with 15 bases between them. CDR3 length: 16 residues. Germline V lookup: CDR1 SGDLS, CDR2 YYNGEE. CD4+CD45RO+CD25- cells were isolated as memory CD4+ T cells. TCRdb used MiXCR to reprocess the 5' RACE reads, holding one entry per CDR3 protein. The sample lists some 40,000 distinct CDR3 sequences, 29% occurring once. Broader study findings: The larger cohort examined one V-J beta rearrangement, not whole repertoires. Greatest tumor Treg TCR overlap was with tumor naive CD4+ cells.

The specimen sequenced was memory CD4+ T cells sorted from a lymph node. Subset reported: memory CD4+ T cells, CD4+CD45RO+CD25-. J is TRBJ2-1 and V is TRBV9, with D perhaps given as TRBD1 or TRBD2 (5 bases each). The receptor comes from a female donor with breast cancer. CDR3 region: CASSASGSGAYNEQFF. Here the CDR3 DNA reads TGTGCCAGCAGCGCCTCAGGGAGCGGAGCCTACAATGAGCAGTTCTTC.